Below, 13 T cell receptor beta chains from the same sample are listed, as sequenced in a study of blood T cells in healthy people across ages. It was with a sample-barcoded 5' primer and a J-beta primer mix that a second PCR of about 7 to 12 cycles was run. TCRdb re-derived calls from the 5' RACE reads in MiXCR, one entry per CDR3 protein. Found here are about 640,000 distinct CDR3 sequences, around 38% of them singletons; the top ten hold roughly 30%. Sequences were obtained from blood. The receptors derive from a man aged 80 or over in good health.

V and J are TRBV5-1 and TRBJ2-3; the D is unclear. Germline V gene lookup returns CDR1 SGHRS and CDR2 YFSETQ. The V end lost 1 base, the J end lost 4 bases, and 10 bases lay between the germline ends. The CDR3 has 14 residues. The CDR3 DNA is TGCGCCAGCAGCTTGACTCCTAACCCAGATACGCAGTATTTT. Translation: CASSLTPNPDTQYF.

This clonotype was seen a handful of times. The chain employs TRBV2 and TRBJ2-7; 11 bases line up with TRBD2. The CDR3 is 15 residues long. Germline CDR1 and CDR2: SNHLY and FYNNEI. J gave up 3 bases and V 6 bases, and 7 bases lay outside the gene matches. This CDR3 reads CASRGVLAGDYEQYF. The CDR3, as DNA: TGTGCCAGCAGAGGAGTACTAGCGGGAGACTACGAGCAGTACTTC. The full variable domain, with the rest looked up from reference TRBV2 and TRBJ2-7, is EPEVTQTPSHQVTQMGQEVILRCVPISNHLYFYWYRQILGQKVEFLVSFYNNEISEKSEIFDDQFSVERPDGSNFTLKIRSTKLEDSAMYFCASRGVLAGDYEQYFGPGTRLTVT.

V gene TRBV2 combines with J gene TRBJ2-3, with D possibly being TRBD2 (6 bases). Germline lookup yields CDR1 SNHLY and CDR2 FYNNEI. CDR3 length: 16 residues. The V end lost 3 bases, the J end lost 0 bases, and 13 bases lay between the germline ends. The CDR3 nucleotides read TGTGCCAGCAGTGAGGAGGGTCTACATAGCACAGATACGCAGTATTTT. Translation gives CASSEEGLHSTDTQYF.

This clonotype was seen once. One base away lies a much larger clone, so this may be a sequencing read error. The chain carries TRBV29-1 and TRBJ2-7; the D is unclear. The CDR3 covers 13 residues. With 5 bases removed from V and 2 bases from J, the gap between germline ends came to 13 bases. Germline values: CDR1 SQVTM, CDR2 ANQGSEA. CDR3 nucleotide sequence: TGCAGCGTTAAGGCTGCTTCTCCCTACGAGCAGTACTTC. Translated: CSVKAASPYEQYF.

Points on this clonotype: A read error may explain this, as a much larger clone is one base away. The CDR3 DNA reads TGTGCCAGCAGCCAATATATGAGGACTAGCTGGGGAGATACGCAGTATTTT. Protein sequence: CASSQYMRTSWGDTQYF. The V and J genes are TRBV7-9 and TRBJ2-3; 8 nucleotides match TRBD2. Losses at the gene ends were 5 bases for V and 5 bases for J; bases not matched to a gene: 15. The CDR3 totals 17 residues. Germline V CDR1 and CDR2: SEHNR, FQNEAQ (reference sequence).

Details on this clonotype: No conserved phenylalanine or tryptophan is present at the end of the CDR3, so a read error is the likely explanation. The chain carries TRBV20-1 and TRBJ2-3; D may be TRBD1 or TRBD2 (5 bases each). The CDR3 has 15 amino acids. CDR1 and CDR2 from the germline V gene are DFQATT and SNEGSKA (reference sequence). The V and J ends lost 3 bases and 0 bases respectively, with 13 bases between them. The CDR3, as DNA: TGCAGTGCTAGGCGTGTGAGGGACAGCACAGATACGCAGTATGTT. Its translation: CSARRVRDSTDTQYV.

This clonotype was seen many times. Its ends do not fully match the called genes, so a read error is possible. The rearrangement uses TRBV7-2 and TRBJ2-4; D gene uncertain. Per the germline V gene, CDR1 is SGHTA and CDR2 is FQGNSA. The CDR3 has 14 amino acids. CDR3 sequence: CASSLVGAKNIQYF. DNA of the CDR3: TGTGCCAGCAGTTTAGTAGGGGCCAAAAACATTCAGTACTTC.

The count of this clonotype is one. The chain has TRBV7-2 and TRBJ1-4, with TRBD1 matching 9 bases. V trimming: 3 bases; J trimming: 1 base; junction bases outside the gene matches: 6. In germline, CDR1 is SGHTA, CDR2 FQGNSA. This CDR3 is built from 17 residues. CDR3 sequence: CASSLVGQGKTNEKLFF. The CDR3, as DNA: TGTGCCAGCAGCTTGGTGGGACAGGGTAAAACTAATGAAAAACTGTTTTTT.

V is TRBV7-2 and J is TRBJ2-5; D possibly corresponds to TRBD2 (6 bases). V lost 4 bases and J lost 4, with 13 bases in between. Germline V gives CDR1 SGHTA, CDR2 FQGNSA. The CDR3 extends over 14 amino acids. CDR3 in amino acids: CASSSFGSLETQYF. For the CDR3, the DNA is TGTGCCAGCAGCTCGTTCGGGAGCCTAGAGACCCAGTACTTC.

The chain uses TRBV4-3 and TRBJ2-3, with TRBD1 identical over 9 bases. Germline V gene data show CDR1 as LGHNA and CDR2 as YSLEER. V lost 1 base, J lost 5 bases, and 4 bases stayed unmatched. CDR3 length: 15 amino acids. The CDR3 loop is CASSQGTGVRDTQYF. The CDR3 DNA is TGCGCCAGCAGCCAAGGGACAGGGGTTAGAGATACGCAGTATTTT.

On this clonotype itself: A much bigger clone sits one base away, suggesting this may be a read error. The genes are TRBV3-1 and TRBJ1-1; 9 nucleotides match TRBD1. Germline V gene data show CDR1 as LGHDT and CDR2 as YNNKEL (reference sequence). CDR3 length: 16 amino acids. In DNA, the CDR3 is TGTGCCAGCACCTCGACAGGGGGAGCTATGAACACTGATGCTTTCTTT. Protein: CASTSTGGAMNTDAFF.

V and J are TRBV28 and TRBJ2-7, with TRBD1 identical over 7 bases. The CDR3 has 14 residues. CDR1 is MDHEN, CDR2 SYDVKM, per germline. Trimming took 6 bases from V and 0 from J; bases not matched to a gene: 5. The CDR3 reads CASRTDRASYEQYF. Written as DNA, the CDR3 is TGTGCCAGCAGGACCGACAGGGCCTCCTACGAGCAGTACTTC.

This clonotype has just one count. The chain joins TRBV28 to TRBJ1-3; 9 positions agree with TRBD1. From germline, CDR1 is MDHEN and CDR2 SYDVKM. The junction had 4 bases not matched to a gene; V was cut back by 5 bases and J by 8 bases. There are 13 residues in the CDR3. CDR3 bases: TGTGCCAGCAGTCACAGGGGGCGCGACACCATATATTTT. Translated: CASSHRGRDTIYF.